The 23 T cell receptor beta chains below come from one sample, sequenced in a study of response to subunit inactivated influenza vaccine. Via MiXCR, TCRdb re-called the RT-PCR reads, giving one row per CDR3 protein. The data show approximately 310,000 distinct CDR3 sequences, 21% seen once. Sequenced here: PBMCs from blood, sampled 21 months after vaccination. Every receptor here comes from a man aged 50 to 69 who received an inactivated influenza vaccine.

This clonotype turned up a few times. The chain carries TRBV12-3 or TRBV12-4 and TRBJ2-7, with 9 bases matching TRBD2. V lost 4 bases and J lost 5; bases outside the gene matches: 9. This CDR3 region has 15 residues. CDR3 nucleotides: TGTGCCAGCAGTTCCCGCGGGGGACTAGCCAACGAGCAGTACTTC. As protein: CASSSRGGLANEQYF.

The chain recombines TRBV4-3 with TRBJ1-2; 9 bases align to TRBD1. This CDR3 has 15 amino acids. From germline, CDR1 is LGHNA and CDR2 YSLEER. Trimming cost V 5 bases and J 4 bases; bases outside gene matches: 8. CDR3 loop: CASSATGQGGYGYTF. Here the CDR3 DNA reads TGCGCCAGCAGCGCAACGGGACAGGGAGGCTATGGCTACACCTTC.

This clonotype was picked up a small number of times. V is TRBV5-1 and J is TRBJ2-1; the D gene is possibly TRBD2 (7 bases). The CDR3 contains 14 residues. Germline V gives CDR1 SGHRS, CDR2 YFSETQ. Trimming stripped 3 bases from V and 10 bases from J, with 17 bases between. This CDR3 reads CASSSGPRGAEQFF. CDR3 bases: TGCGCCAGCAGCTCGGGACCACGGGGGGCGGAGCAGTTCTTC.

This clonotype was found a few times. The chain combines TRBV29-1 with TRBJ2-5; 8 positions match TRBD1. Germline V lookup: CDR1 SQVTM, CDR2 ANQGSEA. The V segment lost 3 bases and the J segment 0 bases; nucleotides outside the gene matches: 15. This CDR3 has 18 amino acids. The CDR3 reads CSVDRWGYPGQDQETQYF. DNA for the CDR3: TGCAGCGTTGACCGATGGGGATATCCGGGACAGGACCAAGAGACCCAGTACTTC.

This clonotype has a count of ten or more. The chain couples TRBV7-2 to TRBJ1-2; D remains ambiguous. Germline CDR1 is SGHTA and CDR2 is FQGNSA. This CDR3 spans 13 amino acids. V lost 4 bases and J lost 4, with 10 bases in between. The CDR3 sequence: CASSYDNGYGYTF. The CDR3 DNA reads TGTGCCAGCAGCTATGATAACGGCTATGGCTACACCTTC. The full variable domain, completed using reference TRBV7-2 and TRBJ1-2, is GAGVSQSPSNKVTEKGKDVELRCDPISGHTALYWYRQSLGQGLEFLIYFQGNSAPDKSGLPSDRFSAERTGGSVSTLTIQRTQQEDSAVYLCASSYDNGYGYTFGSGTRLTVV.

The V call is TRBV29-1, the J call TRBJ2-1; a possible D gene is TRBD2 (6 bases). This CDR3 comprises 12 residues. Germline CDR1 reads SQVTM; CDR2 reads ANQGSEA. With 0 bases removed from V and 10 bases from J, the gap between germline ends came to 10 bases. CDR3 loop: CSVEDVGREQFF. The DNA for the CDR3 is TGCAGCGTTGAAGATGTGGGGAGGGAGCAGTTCTTC.

This clonotype was seen a handful of times. The chain combines TRBV30 with TRBJ1-4; TRBD1 is a possible D gene (6 bases). The CDR3 covers 12 residues. Per the germline V gene, CDR1 is GTSNPN and CDR2 is SVGIG (reference sequence). The germline V and J ends were trimmed by 0 bases and 10 bases, with 9 bases remaining between them. The CDR3 spells CAWSVEGGKLFF. The CDR3 DNA reads TGTGCCTGGAGTGTTGAAGGGGGAAAACTGTTTTTT.

The rearrangement uses TRBV20-1 and TRBJ2-7; TRBD1 aligns across 9 bases. Losses at the gene ends were 1 base for V and 1 base for J; bases not matched to a gene: 8. This CDR3 contains 16 residues. Germline-derived CDR1 and CDR2 are DFQATT and SNEGSKA (reference sequence). The CDR3 loop reads CSARGPGTGLSYEQYF. CDR3 sequence (DNA): TGCAGTGCTAGAGGGCCCGGGACAGGGTTGTCCTACGAGCAGTACTTC.

The CDR3 sequence: CASGLTGGETQYF. CDR3 in DNA: TGTGCTAGTGGTTTGACAGGTGGGGAGACCCAGTACTTC. V and J are TRBV12-5 and TRBJ2-5; a possible D gene is TRBD1 (5 bases). With 2 bases removed from V and 5 bases from J, the gap between germline ends came to 9 bases. The germline V gene encodes CDR1 LGHNT and CDR2 FRNRAP. CDR3 length equals 13 residues.

Many counts were recorded for this clonotype. V gene TRBV12-3 or TRBV12-4 combines with J gene TRBJ1-6; no reliable D call. The CDR3 is 13 amino acids. V dropped 2 bases and J dropped 8 bases, with 7 bases sitting between them. The CDR3 coding sequence is TGTGCCAGCAGTTTAAGACCAGATTCACCCCTCCACTTT. This encodes CASSLRPDSPLHF.

This sequence joins TRBV20-1 and TRBJ2-7; 12 positions agree with TRBD1. Per germline, CDR1 DFQATT and CDR2 SNEGSKA (reference sequence). CDR3 size: 13 residues. The chain's CDR3 is CRGQGAVSYEQYF. The CDR3 nucleotides read TGCAGGGGACAGGGGGCCGTGTCCTACGAGCAGTACTTC.

This clonotype appeared a few times. The rearrangement joins TRBV30 to TRBJ1-5; no firm D call. Germline V gene data show CDR1 as GTSNPN and CDR2 as SVGIG (reference sequence). V lost 2 bases to trimming and J lost 5 bases, with 10 bases between them. The CDR3 is 13 amino acids. CDR3 in amino acids: CAWSPLAHQPQHF. The CDR3 DNA reads TGTGCCTGGAGTCCCCTTGCCCATCAGCCCCAGCATTTT.

The genes are TRBV20-1 and TRBJ1-4; no clear D. The CDR3 spans 14 residues. The germline CDR1 and CDR2 sequences are DFQATT and SNEGSKA (reference sequence). V lost 6 bases to trimming and J lost 7 bases, with 18 bases between them. The CDR3 loop is CSARGFGSSEKLFF. CDR3 DNA: TGCAGTGCCCGTGGTTTTGGGAGTAGTGAAAAACTGTTTTTT.

Here the CDR3 DNA reads TGCAGCGTTGCCCTGAACAATCAAGAGACCCAGTACTTC. This encodes CSVALNNQETQYF. The chain carries TRBV29-1 and TRBJ2-5; D not certain. V was shortened by 4 bases and J by 2 bases, with 11 bases between the two germline ends. Looked up from germline, CDR1 is SQVTM and CDR2 is ANQGSEA. This CDR3 comprises 13 residues.

The chain employs TRBV7-2 and TRBJ2-7; 8 bases are shared with TRBD2. With V trimmed by 1 base and J by 2 bases, 7 bases remained unmatched. Germline assignment: CDR1 SGHTA and CDR2 FQGNSA. The CDR3 sequence is 16 residues long. The DNA of the CDR3 is TGTGCCAGCAGCTTAGGGTACCGTAGCGGGACCTACGAGCAGTACTTC. Residues: CASSLGYRSGTYEQYF.

This clonotype was recorded a few times. The CDR3 here is CASSQMAEYNQPQHF. The CDR3 DNA sequence: TGTGCCAGCAGCCAAATGGCGGAATACAATCAGCCCCAGCATTTT. The chain recombines TRBV12-3 or TRBV12-4 with TRBJ1-5; D gene uncertain. CDR3 length equals 15 residues. V dropped 6 bases and J dropped 3 bases, with 15 bases sitting between them.

This clonotype showed up just a few times. The CDR3 is CSVEDFYEQFF. CDR3 DNA sequence: TGCAGCGTTGAAGACTTTTATGAGCAGTTCTTC. The rearrangement uses TRBV29-1 and TRBJ2-1; unclear D gene. This CDR3 is built from 11 residues. Between the trimmed V and J ends, which lost 0 bases and 8 bases, there was a span of 5 bases. The germline V gene encodes CDR1 SQVTM and CDR2 ANQGSEA.

The rearrangement uses TRBV6-1 and TRBJ2-7, with a possible D match to TRBD2 (6 bases). The ends were cut back, 5 bases at V and 4 bases at J, with 12 bases in the middle. Germline V CDR1 and CDR2: MNHNS, SASEGT. CDR3 length: 13 amino acids. CDR3 coding DNA: TGTGCCAGCAGTATATTCCGGGGGTACGAGCAGTACTTC. Protein sequence: CASSIFRGYEQYF.

This clonotype appeared a few times. The V gene is TRBV18, the J gene TRBJ1-2; D not resolved. The CDR3 is 13 residues long. Trimming cost V 6 bases and J 3 bases, with 11 bases left between them. Germline loops: CDR1 KGHSH, CDR2 LQKENI. CDR3 coding DNA: TGTGCCAGCTCCACCGAGGGTTACTATGGCTACACCTTC. This sequence encodes CASSTEGYYGYTF.

The genes are TRBV20-1 and TRBJ1-2, with a weak D call TRBD1 (6 bases). The ends were cut back, 5 bases at V and 5 bases at J, with 18 bases in the middle. CDR3 length equals 14 residues. Looked up from germline, CDR1 is DFQATT and CDR2 is SNEGSKA (reference sequence). CDR3 sequence (DNA): TGCAGTGCTGAACATAGGACAGTCTTATATGGCTACACCTTC. This sequence encodes CSAEHRTVLYGYTF.

This clonotype was seen a handful of times. The gene calls are TRBV7-2 and TRBJ2-5; 8 bases agree with TRBD2. Per germline, CDR1 SGHTA and CDR2 FQGNSA. CDR3 length: 16 amino acids. After removal of 4 bases from V and 5 bases from J, the junction contained 12 bases not matched to a gene. The CDR3 sequence: CASSYRPGGPGETQYF. The CDR3 nucleotides are TGTGCCAGCAGCTACCGACCGGGGGGGCCGGGGGAGACCCAGTACTTC.

In its sample, this clonotype was seen a few times. In DNA form, the CDR3 reads TGTGCCAGCAGCTTAGCTTACAGGGGGCTAAATGAAAAACTGTTTTTT. Its translation: CASSLAYRGLNEKLFF. This chain links TRBV11-2 with TRBJ1-4; TRBD1 matches 9 bases. V was clipped by 1 base and J by 5 bases; unmatched bases: 5. The CDR3 totals 16 residues. Per germline, CDR1 SGHAT and CDR2 FQNNGV.

Many counts were recorded for this clonotype. The gene calls are TRBV11-2 and TRBJ1-4, with D possibly TRBD1 on 6 matching bases. The CDR3 is made up of 16 amino acids. From germline, CDR1 is SGHAT and CDR2 FQNNGV. Trimming cost V 5 bases and J 4 bases, with 17 bases left between them. CDR3 nucleotide sequence: TGTGCCAGCAGCCGACCCTCTGAGGACAGTAATGAAAAACTGTTTTTT. Translation gives CASSRPSEDSNEKLFF.